What follows is one T cell receptor (beta chain) and its context. Its matching antigen is unknown. A junction end diverges from the germline sequence, so it may reflect a read error. The V gene's germline CDR1 is SGHAT and CDR2 FQDESV (reference sequence). The CDR3 loop spans 14 amino acids. This sample was included in a study of Graves' ophthalmopathy and Graves' hyperthyroidism. Uncontrolled infections, pregnancy, lactation or other autoimmune diseases led to patient exclusion. RNA transcripts served as template for amplifying TCR beta CDR3 sequences. First-round RT-PCR employed HTBI primers, with a second-round multiplex PCR after it. MiXCR, applied by TCRdb to the multiplex PCR reads, yields one record per CDR3 protein. Among around 26,000 distinct CDR3 sequences, approximately 48% were seen once, and the ten largest hold around 6.6%. Findings of the study overall: A majority of expanded thyroid clonotypes exceeding 0.001 frequency were likewise present in blood. Stable hyperthyroidism and ophthalmopathy were told apart by a 13-signature model, which achieved around 90% sensitivity and around 80% specificity.

This clonotype originated in an adult woman with stable Graves' hyperthyroidism. Sequenced: peripheral blood. The V gene is TRBV11-1, the J gene TRBJ2-5, with D unclear. The CDR3 DNA follows: TGTGCCAGCAGCTTACGGCTCCTCCAAGAGACCCGGTACTTC. Translated, it gives CASSLRLLQETRYF.